A selection of T cell receptor beta chains follows, all from one sample in a study of blood T cell repertoires in COVID-19. Libraries were prepared by immunoSEQ multiplex PCR; TCRdb keeps only in-frame clonotypes and omits some of them. The table has about 300,000 clones, roughly nine tenths seen once. Specimen: peripheral blood. These receptors came from a young woman with COVID-19, enrolled during active disease. Both conserved end residues are part of each CDR3. D genes are given only for firm matches. Expanded clones get a size class; other rows say once, few or many, or leave the size out.

D gene: -
J gene: TRBJ1-3
V gene: TRBV15
clone size: -
CDR3 protein: CATGGGPGNTIYF
CDR3 DNA: TGTGCCACCGGTGGAGGACCCGGAAACACCATATATTTT

D gene: TRBD1
J gene: TRBJ2-7
V gene: TRBV24-1
clone size: -
CDR3 protein: CATGTGGRDEQYF
CDR3 DNA: TGTGCCACCGGGACAGGGGGTCGCGACGAGCAGTACTTC

D gene: TRBD1
J gene: TRBJ1-5
V gene: TRBV6-1
clone size: -
CDR3 protein: CASSGGQVSSNQPQHF
CDR3 DNA: TGTGCCAGCAGTGGCGGACAGGTATCTAGCAATCAGCCCCAGCATTTT

D gene: TRBD2
J gene: TRBJ2-3
V gene: TRBV7-6
clone size: -
CDR3 protein: CASSLSSGTSTDTQYF
CDR3 DNA: TGTGCCAGCAGCTTATCTAGCGGAACTAGCACAGATACGCAGTATTTT

D gene: TRBD2
J gene: TRBJ2-1
V gene: TRBV7-2
clone size: few
CDR3 protein: CASSISGGPPYNEQFF
CDR3 DNA: TGTGCCAGCAGCATTAGCGGGGGCCCCCCCTACAATGAGCAGTTCTTC

D gene: TRBD1
J gene: TRBJ1-2
V gene: TRBV2
clone size: -
CDR3 protein: CASSGTGDYGYTF
CDR3 DNA: TGTGCCAGCAGTGGGACAGGAGACTATGGCTACACCTTC

D gene: -
J gene: TRBJ1-1
V gene: TRBV5-1
clone size: -
CDR3 protein: CASSRAGVNTEAFF
CDR3 DNA: TGCGCCAGCAGCCGAGCCGGTGTGAACACTGAAGCTTTCTTT

D gene: -
J gene: TRBJ2-7
V gene: TRBV5-8
clone size: -
CDR3 protein: CASSLGTVQEQYF
CDR3 DNA: TGTGCCAGCAGCTTGGGGACAGTGCAAGAGCAGTACTTC

D gene: -
J gene: TRBJ2-3
V gene: TRBV7-8
clone size: -
CDR3 protein: CASSLISTAFTDTQYF
CDR3 DNA: TGTGCCAGCAGCTTAATCTCGACAGCCTTCACAGATACGCAGTATTTT

D gene: TRBD1
J gene: TRBJ2-1
V gene: TRBV19
clone size: -
CDR3 protein: CASSGDRLGEQFF
CDR3 DNA: TGTGCCAGTAGTGGGGACAGGTTGGGTGAGCAGTTCTTC

D gene: TRBD1
J gene: TRBJ2-7
V gene: TRBV2
clone size: few
CDR3 protein: CASSSPRDRGTYEQYF
CDR3 DNA: TGTGCCAGCAGTTCTCCTCGGGACAGGGGTACCTACGAGCAGTACTTC

D gene: TRBD2
J gene: TRBJ2-3
V gene: TRBV7-8
clone size: -
CDR3 protein: CASSLLLAGATDTQYF
CDR3 DNA: TGTGCCAGCAGCTTATTACTAGCGGGGGCCACAGATACGCAGTATTTT

D gene: -
J gene: TRBJ1-1
V gene: TRBV5-1
clone size: -
CDR3 protein: CASSVTGMNTEAFF
CDR3 DNA: TGCGCCAGCAGCGTTACAGGGATGAACACTGAAGCTTTCTTT

D gene: TRBD2
J gene: TRBJ2-2
V gene: TRBV19
clone size: -
CDR3 protein: CASTPGGGANTGELFF
CDR3 DNA: TGTGCCAGTACCCCGGGGGGGGGTGCGAACACCGGGGAGCTGTTTTTT

D gene: TRBD1
J gene: TRBJ2-1
V gene: TRBV7-7
clone size: -
CDR3 protein: CASSLGQGFYNEQFF
CDR3 DNA: TGTGCCAGCAGCTTGGGACAGGGCTTCTACAATGAGCAGTTCTTC

D gene: -
J gene: TRBJ2-5
V gene: TRBV16
clone size: -
CDR3 protein: CASIPAGRLETQYF
CDR3 DNA: TGTGCCAGCATCCCGGCGGGGAGATTAGAGACCCAGTACTTC

D gene: -
J gene: TRBJ1-1
V gene: TRBV3-1/TRBV3-2
clone size: -
CDR3 protein: CASSQDFGNTEAFF
CDR3 DNA: TGTGCCAGCAGCCAAGATTTCGGGAACACTGAAGCTTTCTTT

D gene: TRBD2
J gene: TRBJ2-5
V gene: TRBV6-2/TRBV6-3
clone size: -
CDR3 protein: CASSYYLAGGPLETQYF
CDR3 DNA: TGTGCCAGCAGTTACTATCTAGCGGGGGGGCCGTTAGAGACCCAGTACTTC

D gene: -
J gene: TRBJ1-2
V gene: TRBV6-5
clone size: -
CDR3 protein: CASSYSLQYGYTF
CDR3 DNA: TGTGCCAGCAGTTACTCGTTACAGTATGGCTACACCTTC

D gene: -
J gene: TRBJ1-1
V gene: TRBV11-3
clone size: -
CDR3 protein: CASSLSGVDTEAFF
CDR3 DNA: TGTGCCAGCAGCCTGTCAGGGGTCGACACTGAAGCTTTCTTT

D gene: -
J gene: TRBJ1-5
V gene: TRBV12-3/TRBV12-4
clone size: -
CDR3 protein: CASSYGDQPQHF
CDR3 DNA: TGTGCCAGCAGTTATGGAGATCAGCCCCAGCATTTT

D gene: -
J gene: TRBJ2-1
V gene: TRBV11-2
clone size: -
CDR3 protein: CASSLMEGVAYNEQFF
CDR3 DNA: TGTGCCAGCAGCTTAATGGAGGGTGTCGCCTACAATGAGCAGTTCTTC

D gene: -
J gene: TRBJ1-2
V gene: TRBV12-3/TRBV12-4
clone size: -
CDR3 protein: CASSLEGISGYTF
CDR3 DNA: TGTGCCAGCAGTTTAGAGGGGATCTCTGGCTACACCTTC

D gene: -
J gene: TRBJ2-2
V gene: TRBV30
clone size: -
CDR3 protein: CAWRQASNTGELFF
CDR3 DNA: TGTGCCTGGAGACAGGCTTCGAACACCGGGGAGCTGTTTTTT

D gene: -
J gene: TRBJ2-1
V gene: TRBV7-2
clone size: -
CDR3 protein: CASSLVRNNEQFF
CDR3 DNA: TGTGCCAGCAGCTTAGTCAGAAACAATGAGCAGTTCTTC

D gene: -
J gene: TRBJ1-1
V gene: TRBV7-9
clone size: -
CDR3 protein: CASSRGGNTEAFF
CDR3 DNA: TGTGCCAGCAGCCGCGGAGGGAACACTGAAGCTTTCTTT

D gene: -
J gene: TRBJ1-2
V gene: TRBV6-2/TRBV6-3
clone size: -
CDR3 protein: CASSRPSGGGYTF
CDR3 DNA: TGTGCCAGCAGCCGACCTAGTGGTGGTGGCTACACCTTC

D gene: -
J gene: TRBJ2-7
V gene: TRBV7-8
clone size: -
CDR3 protein: CASEGSYEQYF
CDR3 DNA: TGTGCCAGCGAGGGATCCTACGAGCAGTACTTC

D gene: -
J gene: TRBJ1-2
V gene: TRBV2
clone size: -
CDR3 protein: CASREKSRYTF
CDR3 DNA: TGTGCCAGCAGGGAAAAGAGTCGCTACACCTTC

D gene: -
J gene: TRBJ1-5
V gene: TRBV6-6
clone size: -
CDR3 protein: CASSSGQNRSNQPQHF
CDR3 DNA: TGTGCCAGCAGTTCCGGACAGAACAGGAGCAATCAGCCCCAGCATTTT

D gene: TRBD1
J gene: TRBJ1-1
V gene: TRBV5-1
clone size: -
CDR3 protein: CASSFAGQGSPEAFF
CDR3 DNA: TGCGCCAGCAGCTTCGCGGGACAGGGGTCTCCTGAAGCTTTCTTT

D gene: -
J gene: TRBJ2-1
V gene: TRBV27
clone size: -
CDR3 protein: CASSLSRRVEQFF
CDR3 DNA: TGTGCCAGCAGTTTATCGAGGAGGGTTGAGCAGTTCTTC

D gene: TRBD2
J gene: TRBJ2-1
V gene: TRBV6-5
clone size: -
CDR3 protein: CASRTSGGPYNEQFF
CDR3 DNA: TGTGCCAGCAGAACTAGCGGGGGGCCCTACAATGAGCAGTTCTTC

D gene: -
J gene: TRBJ1-6
V gene: TRBV5-1
clone size: -
CDR3 protein: CASSSEGGYFSNSPLHF
CDR3 DNA: TGCGCCAGCAGCTCCGAGGGGGGGTACTTCTCGAATTCACCCCTCCACTTT

D gene: -
J gene: TRBJ1-1
V gene: TRBV7-7
clone size: -
CDR3 protein: CASSLTPFEEAFF
CDR3 DNA: TGTGCTAGCAGCCTGACACCGTTCGAAGAAGCTTTCTTT